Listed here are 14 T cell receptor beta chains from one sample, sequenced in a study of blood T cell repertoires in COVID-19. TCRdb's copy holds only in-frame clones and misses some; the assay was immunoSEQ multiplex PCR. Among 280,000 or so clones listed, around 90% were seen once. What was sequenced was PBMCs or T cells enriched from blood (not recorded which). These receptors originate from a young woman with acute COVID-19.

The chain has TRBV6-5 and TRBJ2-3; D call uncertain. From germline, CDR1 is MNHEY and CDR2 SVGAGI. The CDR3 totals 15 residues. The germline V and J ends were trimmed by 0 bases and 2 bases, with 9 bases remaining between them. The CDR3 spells CASSYSSPNTDTQYF. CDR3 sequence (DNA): TGTGCCAGCAGTTACTCTAGTCCTAACACAGATACGCAGTATTTT.

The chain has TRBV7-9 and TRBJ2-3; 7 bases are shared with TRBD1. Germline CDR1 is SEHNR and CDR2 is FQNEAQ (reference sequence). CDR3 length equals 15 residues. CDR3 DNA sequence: TGTGCAGAGGGGGCCCAATCCATGGGCACAGATACGCAGTATTTT. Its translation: CAEGAQSMGTDTQYF. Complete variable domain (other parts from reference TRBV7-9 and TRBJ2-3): DTGVSQNPRHKITKRGQNVTFRCDPISEHNRLYWYRQTLGQGPEFLTYFQNEAQLEKSRLLSDRFSAERPKGSFSTLEIQRTEQGDSAMYLCAEGAQSMGTDTQYFGPGTRLTVL.

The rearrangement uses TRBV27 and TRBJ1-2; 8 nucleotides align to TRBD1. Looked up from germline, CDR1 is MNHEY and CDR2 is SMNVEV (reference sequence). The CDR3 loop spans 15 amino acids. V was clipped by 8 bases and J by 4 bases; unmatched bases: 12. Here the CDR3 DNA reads TGTGCCAGCCGATCTCCTACAGGGGGAGTCTATGGCTACACCTTC. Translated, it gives CASRSPTGGVYGYTF.

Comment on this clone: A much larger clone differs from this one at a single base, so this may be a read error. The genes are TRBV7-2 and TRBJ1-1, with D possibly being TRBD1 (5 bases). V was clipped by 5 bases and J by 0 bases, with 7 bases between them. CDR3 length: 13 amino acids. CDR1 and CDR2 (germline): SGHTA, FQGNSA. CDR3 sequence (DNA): TGTGCCAGCAGCCGACAGTTGAACACTGAAGCTTTCTTT. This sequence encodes CASSRQLNTEAFF.

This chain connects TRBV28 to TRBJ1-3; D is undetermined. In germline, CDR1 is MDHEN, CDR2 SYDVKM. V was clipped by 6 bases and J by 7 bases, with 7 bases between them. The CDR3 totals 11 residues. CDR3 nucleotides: TGTGCCAGCAGCTACGAGAACACCATATATTTT. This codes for CASSYENTIYF.

The CDR3 nucleotides read TGTGCCAGCAGCGTGCGACAGGGGGGAAGTCTCTCTGGAAACACCATATATTTT. Translated: CASSVRQGGSLSGNTIYF. The chain carries TRBV9 and TRBJ1-3, with 9 bases identical to TRBD1. The trim removed 2 bases at V and 0 bases at J, leaving 9 bases unmatched. Germline V lookup: CDR1 SGDLS, CDR2 YYNGEE. This CDR3 has 18 residues.

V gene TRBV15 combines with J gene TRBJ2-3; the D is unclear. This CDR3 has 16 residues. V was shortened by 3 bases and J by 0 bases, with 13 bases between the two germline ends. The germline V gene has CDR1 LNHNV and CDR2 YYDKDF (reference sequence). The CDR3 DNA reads TGTGCCACCAGCAGGTCGGCGGTCCCTAGCACAGATACGCAGTATTTT. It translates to CATSRSAVPSTDTQYF. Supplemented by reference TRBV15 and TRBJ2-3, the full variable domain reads DAMVIQNPRYQVTQFGKPVTLSCSQTLNHNVMYWYQQKSSQAPKLLFHYYDKDFNNEADTPDNFQSRRPNTSFCFLDIRSPGLGDTAMYLCATSRSAVPSTDTQYFGPGTRLTVL.

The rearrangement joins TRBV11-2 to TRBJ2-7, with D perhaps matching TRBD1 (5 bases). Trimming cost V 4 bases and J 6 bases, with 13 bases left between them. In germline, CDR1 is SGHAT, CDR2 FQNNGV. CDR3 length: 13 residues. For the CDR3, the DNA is TGTGCCAGCAGCTCCCCGGTAGGGGCCGAGCAGTACTTC. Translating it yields CASSSPVGAEQYF.

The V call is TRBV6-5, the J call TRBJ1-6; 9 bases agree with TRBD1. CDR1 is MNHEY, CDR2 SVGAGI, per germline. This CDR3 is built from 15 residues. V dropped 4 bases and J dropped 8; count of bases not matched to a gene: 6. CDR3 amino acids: CASSSDRGTYSPLHF. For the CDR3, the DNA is TGTGCCAGCAGTTCAGACAGGGGGACCTATTCACCCCTCCACTTT.

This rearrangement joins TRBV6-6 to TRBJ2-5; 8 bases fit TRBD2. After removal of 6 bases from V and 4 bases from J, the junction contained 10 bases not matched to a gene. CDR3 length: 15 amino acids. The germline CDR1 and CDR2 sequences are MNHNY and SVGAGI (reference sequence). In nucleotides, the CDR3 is TGTGCCAGCAGCCGGACTAGCAGCGGATCAGAGACCCAGTACTTC. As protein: CASSRTSSGSETQYF.

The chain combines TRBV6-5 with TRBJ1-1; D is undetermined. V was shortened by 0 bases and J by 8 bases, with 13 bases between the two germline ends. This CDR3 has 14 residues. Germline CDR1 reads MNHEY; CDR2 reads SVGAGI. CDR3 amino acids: CASSYSRDYGEAFF. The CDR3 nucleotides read TGTGCCAGCAGTTACTCGCGGGATTACGGGGAAGCTTTCTTT.

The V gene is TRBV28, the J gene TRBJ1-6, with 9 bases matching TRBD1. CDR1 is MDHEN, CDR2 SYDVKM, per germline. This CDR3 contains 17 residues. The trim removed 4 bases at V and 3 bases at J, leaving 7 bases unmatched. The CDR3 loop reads CASSSPRGQGYNSPLHF. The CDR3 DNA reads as TGTGCCAGCAGTTCCCCCAGGGGACAGGGCTATAATTCACCCCTCCACTTT.

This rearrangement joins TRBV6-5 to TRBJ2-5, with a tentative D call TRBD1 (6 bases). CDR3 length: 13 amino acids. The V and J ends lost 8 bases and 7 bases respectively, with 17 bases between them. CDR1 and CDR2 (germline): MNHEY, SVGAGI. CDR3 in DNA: TGTGCCAGCGGGGTAGACAGGCTGGGGACCCAGTACTTC. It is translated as CASGVDRLGTQYF.

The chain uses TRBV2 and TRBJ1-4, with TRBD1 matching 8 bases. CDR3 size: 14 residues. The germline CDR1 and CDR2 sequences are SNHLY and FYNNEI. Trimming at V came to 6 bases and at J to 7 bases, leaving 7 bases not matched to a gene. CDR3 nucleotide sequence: TGTGCCAGCAGGGGGACAGGATTGAGTGAAAAACTGTTTTTT. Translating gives CASRGTGLSEKLFF.